The rows below give T cell receptor beta chains drawn from one sample of a study of T cell changes during pregnancy in multiple sclerosis. TCRdb's table, derived via immunoSEQ multiplex PCR, lists solely in-frame clones and lacks some. The table shows roughly 34,000 clones, with approximately 91% occurring only once. The material was peripheral blood, obtained in the second trimester of pregnancy. These receptors came from a female donor in good health, enrolled as a control in a pregnancy study. CDR3s include the opening cysteine and the closing phenylalanine or tryptophan. D genes are given only for firm matches. Rows give clone size only sometimes, using once, few, many, or a class for an expanded clone.

abundance: once
j_gene: TRBJ2-7
d_gene: NA
v_gene: TRBV11-2
CDR3aa: CASSLGAGRYEQYF
CDR3nt: TGTGCCAGCAGCTTAGGCGCAGGGAGGTACGAGCAGTACTTC

abundance: NA
j_gene: TRBJ2-1
d_gene: TRBD1
v_gene: TRBV19
CDR3aa: CASSLGTGSGNEQFF
CDR3nt: TGTGCCAGTAGTCTAGGGACAGGGTCGGGAAATGAGCAGTTCTTC

abundance: NA
j_gene: TRBJ1-2
d_gene: TRBD1
v_gene: TRBV25-1
CDR3aa: CASRATGGGGGYTF
CDR3nt: TGTGCCAGCAGGGCTACAGGGGGAGGTGGTGGCTACACCTTC

abundance: NA
j_gene: TRBJ1-1
d_gene: NA
v_gene: TRBV9
CDR3aa: CASSAQSGDTEAFF
CDR3nt: TGTGCCAGCAGCGCACAGTCGGGAGACACTGAAGCTTTCTTT

abundance: NA
j_gene: TRBJ1-5
d_gene: TRBD1
v_gene: TRBV10-3
CDR3aa: CAISESTTGGKQPQHF
CDR3nt: TGTGCCATCAGTGAGTCAACGACAGGGGGCAAACAGCCCCAGCATTTT

abundance: once
j_gene: TRBJ1-6
d_gene: NA
v_gene: TRBV4-3
CDR3aa: CARITANNSPLHF
CDR3nt: TGCGCCAGAATAACAGCCAATAATTCACCCCTCCACTTT

abundance: NA
j_gene: TRBJ2-5
d_gene: NA
v_gene: TRBV2
CDR3aa: CASSGRGQETQYF
CDR3nt: TGTGCCAGCAGTGGTAGGGGGCAAGAGACCCAGTACTTC

abundance: NA
j_gene: TRBJ1-6
d_gene: NA
v_gene: TRBV5-4
CDR3aa: CASSLTGNSPLHF
CDR3nt: TGTGCCAGCAGCTTGACCGGTAATTCACCCCTCCACTTT

abundance: NA
j_gene: TRBJ2-3
d_gene: TRBD2
v_gene: TRBV11-2
CDR3aa: CASSSYLLAGESDTQYF
CDR3nt: TGTGCCAGCAGCTCGTACTTACTAGCGGGAGAGTCAGATACGCAGTATTTT

abundance: NA
j_gene: TRBJ2-7
d_gene: TRBD2
v_gene: TRBV9
CDR3aa: CASSVEDSGRHEQYF
CDR3nt: TGTGCCAGCAGCGTAGAAGATAGCGGGAGGCACGAGCAGTACTTC

abundance: NA
j_gene: TRBJ2-5
d_gene: TRBD2
v_gene: TRBV4-3
CDR3aa: CASSQGVQLAGGETQYF
CDR3nt: TGCGCCAGCAGCCAAGGGGTCCAGCTAGCGGGGGGGGAGACCCAGTACTTC

abundance: NA
j_gene: TRBJ1-5
d_gene: NA
v_gene: TRBV9
CDR3aa: CASGRGLGNQPQHF
CDR3nt: TGTGCCAGCGGGAGGGGTTTGGGCAATCAGCCCCAGCATTTT

abundance: NA
j_gene: TRBJ1-1
d_gene: TRBD1
v_gene: TRBV5-1
CDR3aa: CASSFPPGQTNTEAFF
CDR3nt: TGCGCCAGCAGCTTTCCTCCGGGACAGACGAACACTGAAGCTTTCTTT

abundance: few
j_gene: TRBJ2-7
d_gene: NA
v_gene: TRBV19
CDR3aa: CASSIWASSYEQYF
CDR3nt: TGTGCCAGTAGTATCTGGGCCAGCTCCTACGAGCAGTACTTC

abundance: NA
j_gene: TRBJ1-1
d_gene: NA
v_gene: TRBV6-6
CDR3aa: CASSYIRGRETEAFF
CDR3nt: TGTGCCAGCAGTTATATCAGGGGAAGGGAAACTGAAGCTTTCTTT

abundance: NA
j_gene: TRBJ2-2
d_gene: TRBD2
v_gene: TRBV5-1
CDR3aa: CASSSAGGPNTGELFF
CDR3nt: TGCGCCAGCAGCTCGGCGGGGGGACCGAACACCGGGGAGCTGTTTTTT

abundance: NA
j_gene: TRBJ2-5
d_gene: NA
v_gene: TRBV5-6
CDR3aa: CASSVYRLPPRWETQYF
CDR3nt: TGTGCCAGCAGCGTGTACCGACTCCCCCCTCGGTGGGAGACCCAGTACTTC

abundance: NA
j_gene: TRBJ1-3
d_gene: TRBD1
v_gene: TRBV5-5
CDR3aa: CASSSGQPSSGNTIYF
CDR3nt: TGTGCCAGCAGCTCGGGACAGCCCTCCTCTGGAAACACCATATATTTT

abundance: NA
j_gene: TRBJ1-2
d_gene: TRBD1
v_gene: TRBV6-1
CDR3aa: CASSNGEDRGSGYTF
CDR3nt: TGTGCCAGCAGTAATGGGGAAGACAGGGGGAGTGGCTACACCTTC

abundance: NA
j_gene: TRBJ2-5
d_gene: TRBD1
v_gene: TRBV28
CDR3aa: CASSAWDRGEQETQYF
CDR3nt: TGTGCCAGCAGTGCCTGGGACAGGGGGGAACAAGAGACCCAGTACTTC

abundance: NA
j_gene: TRBJ2-7
d_gene: TRBD1
v_gene: TRBV7-3
CDR3aa: CASSSDTGGILYEQYF
CDR3nt: TGTGCCAGCAGCTCGGACACAGGGGGCATCCTCTACGAGCAGTACTTC

abundance: NA
j_gene: TRBJ2-5
d_gene: TRBD1
v_gene: TRBV28
CDR3aa: CASRVTGTGGAGETQYF
CDR3nt: TGTGCCAGCAGGGTAACCGGGACAGGGGGCGCGGGGGAGACCCAGTACTTC

abundance: once
j_gene: TRBJ2-1
d_gene: NA
v_gene: TRBV7-2
CDR3aa: CASSLGILASNEQFF
CDR3nt: TGTGCCAGCAGCTTAGGTATCCTAGCGTCGAATGAGCAGTTCTTC

abundance: NA
j_gene: TRBJ1-3
d_gene: TRBD1
v_gene: TRBV4-3
CDR3aa: CASSRRAGGSGNTIYF
CDR3nt: TGCGCCAGCAGCCGCCGCGCAGGGGGGTCTGGAAACACCATATATTTT

abundance: NA
j_gene: TRBJ2-3
d_gene: TRBD2
v_gene: TRBV4-3
CDR3aa: CASSQNPGLAATDTQYF
CDR3nt: TGCGCCAGCAGCCAGAACCCGGGACTAGCGGCCACAGATACGCAGTATTTT

abundance: NA
j_gene: TRBJ2-7
d_gene: NA
v_gene: TRBV28
CDR3aa: CASSRPGAAYEQYF
CDR3nt: TGTGCCAGCAGCCGTCCAGGGGCAGCCTACGAGCAGTACTTC

abundance: NA
j_gene: TRBJ2-5
d_gene: NA
v_gene: TRBV6-5
CDR3aa: CASRKQETQYF
CDR3nt: TGTGCCAGCCGTAAACAAGAGACCCAGTACTTC

abundance: NA
j_gene: TRBJ2-7
d_gene: NA
v_gene: TRBV2
CDR3aa: CASRDHRFDSYEQYF
CDR3nt: TGTGCCAGCAGAGATCACAGGTTCGACTCCTACGAGCAGTACTTC

abundance: NA
j_gene: TRBJ2-2
d_gene: TRBD1
v_gene: TRBV5-4
CDR3aa: CASSPGQGVNTGELFF
CDR3nt: TGTGCCAGCAGCCCGGGACAGGGGGTTAACACCGGGGAGCTGTTTTTT

abundance: medium-sized
j_gene: TRBJ2-7
d_gene: TRBD1
v_gene: TRBV6-6
CDR3aa: CASSWAGGAYEQYF
CDR3nt: TGTGCCAGCAGTTGGGCAGGGGGAGCCTACGAGCAGTACTTC

abundance: NA
j_gene: TRBJ2-2
d_gene: TRBD2
v_gene: TRBV5-6
CDR3aa: CASSLGQGLATTGELFF
CDR3nt: TGTGCCAGCAGCTTGGGGCAGGGACTAGCGACTACCGGGGAGCTGTTTTTT

abundance: NA
j_gene: TRBJ2-5
d_gene: NA
v_gene: TRBV7-3
CDR3aa: CASSLGAARETQYF
CDR3nt: TGTGCCAGCAGCTTAGGAGCCGCCCGAGAGACCCAGTACTTC

abundance: NA
j_gene: TRBJ2-3
d_gene: NA
v_gene: TRBV4-2
CDR3aa: CASSQVGAKGTDTQYF
CDR3nt: TGTGCCAGCAGCCAAGTAGGGGCGAAGGGAACAGATACGCAGTATTTT

abundance: NA
j_gene: TRBJ2-1
d_gene: TRBD1
v_gene: TRBV23-1
CDR3aa: CASSPSRGRTYNEQFF
CDR3nt: TGCGCCAGCAGTCCGAGCAGGGGGCGGACCTACAATGAGCAGTTCTTC

abundance: NA
j_gene: TRBJ2-1
d_gene: TRBD2
v_gene: TRBV28
CDR3aa: CASSWGAGRYNEQFF
CDR3nt: TGTGCCAGCAGTTGGGGAGCGGGACGCTACAATGAGCAGTTCTTC

abundance: NA
j_gene: TRBJ1-1
d_gene: NA
v_gene: TRBV18
CDR3aa: CASSPRAGENTEAFF
CDR3nt: TGTGCCAGCTCACCACGGGCAGGGGAGAACACTGAAGCTTTCTTT

abundance: once
j_gene: TRBJ1-1
d_gene: NA
v_gene: TRBV7-3
CDR3aa: CASSLDRNTEAFF
CDR3nt: TGTGCCAGCAGCTTGGACAGGAACACTGAAGCTTTCTTT

abundance: NA
j_gene: TRBJ1-2
d_gene: NA
v_gene: TRBV4-3
CDR3aa: CASSRTKTTRGYSNYGYTF
CDR3nt: TGCGCCAGCAGCCGGACTAAGACCACTCGCGGATATTCTAACTATGGCTACACCTTC

abundance: NA
j_gene: TRBJ2-7
d_gene: NA
v_gene: TRBV29-1
CDR3aa: CSVERQSPYEQYF
CDR3nt: TGCAGCGTTGAGCGACAGTCTCCCTACGAGCAGTACTTC

abundance: NA
j_gene: TRBJ1-6
d_gene: NA
v_gene: TRBV19
CDR3aa: CASSMKLRNSYNSPLHF
CDR3nt: TGTGCCAGTAGTATGAAGTTGCGAAACTCCTATAATTCACCCCTCCACTTT